This T cell receptor beta chain stems from a study of cytomegalovirus exposure and HLA in healthy donors. As to this clone: Because the CDR3's place on the DNA is in doubt, the DNA is left out and the CDR3 is given as listed by TCRdb.

The CDR3 length equals 14 residues, ends included. From germline, CDR1 is LGHNA and CDR2 YNFKEQ. The PCR contained 60 Vbeta and 13 Jbeta primers. Libraries were prepared by immunoSEQ multiplex PCR; TCRdb keeps only in-frame clonotypes and omits some of them. The sample lists over 100,000 clones; 74% were seen once. The specimen was PBMCs. This sequence originates from a human donor in good health. V and J are TRBV4-2 and TRBJ1-1. This CDR3 reads CASSQGGWGGGTFF.